One sample yielded the 27 T cell receptor beta chains listed below, sequenced in a study of CD8+ T cells in alopecia areata (dated by TCRdb to the late 2010s). Per the publication, the treatment or condition label means: oral pan-JAK inhibitor, 5-10 mg twice daily. The library was built by means of the immunoSEQ multiplex PCR assay. For TCR sequencing, RNA was extracted from every sample and reverse transcribed into cDNA to serve as template. The table comes from immuneACCESS by way of TCRdb, which keeps in-frame sequences with V and J called. Part of the clones is missing from these tables; in studies checked, under half for an unresolved V gene and the rest for unknown reasons. The sample table contains approximately 210,000 clones; only one count was recorded for less than 45% of them. In total, the top ten clones hold roughly 2.6% of the sample. This material consisted of CD4+ T cells sorted from blood, taken at approximately week 37, from a patient treated with tofacitinib. The receptors stem from a human donor with alopecia areata.

V usage is TRBV5-1 and J usage is TRBJ2-7; D possibly uses TRBD1 or TRBD2 (5 bases each). The CDR3 has 15 amino acids. Trimming stripped 3 bases from V and 6 bases from J, with 19 bases between. The germline V gene has CDR1 SGHRS and CDR2 YFSETQ. Written as DNA, the CDR3 is TGCGCCAGCAGCTGGACCGGGACCCAGGGCCGCGAGCAGTACTTC. It encodes CASSWTGTQGREQYF.

This clone has a handful of counts. The V gene is TRBV19, the J gene TRBJ2-1; 10 positions match TRBD2. Germline V gene lookup returns CDR1 LNHDA and CDR2 SQIVND (reference sequence). This CDR3 region has 14 residues. The V and J ends lost 9 bases and 9 bases, in that order; junction bases with no gene match: 11. CDR3 loop: CASNGLAGVGEQFF. The CDR3 coding sequence is TGTGCCAGCAACGGGCTAGCGGGAGTGGGTGAGCAGTTCTTC. Using reference TRBV19 and TRBJ2-1 for the parts outside the CDR3, the full variable domain is DGGITQSPKYLFRKEGQNVTLSCEQNLNHDAMYWYRQDPGQGLRLIYYSQIVNDFQKGDIAEGYSVSREKKESFPLTVTSAQKNPTAFYLCASNGLAGVGEQFFGPGTRLTVL.

J is TRBJ2-1 and V is TRBV5-1; 12 positions match TRBD2. The trim removed 0 bases at V and 9 bases at J, leaving 7 bases unmatched. The CDR3 is made up of 16 amino acids. The germline V gene has CDR1 SGHRS and CDR2 YFSETQ. DNA for the CDR3: TGCGCCAGCAGCTTGGCCCCTAGCGGGAGGGCCAGTGAGCAGTTCTTC. The encoded protein is CASSLAPSGRASEQFF.

The CDR3 region has the DNA TGTGCCAGCAGTTACGGCAGGGTGATTGAGGAGACCCAGTACTTC. Translated: CASSYGRVIEETQYF. The chain is built from TRBV6-5 and TRBJ2-5; the D gene is possibly TRBD1 (5 bases). This CDR3 is 15 amino acids long. Germline loops: CDR1 MNHEY, CDR2 SVGAGI. V was cut by 2 bases and J by 5 bases, with 15 bases left in between.

The chain joins TRBV4-2 to TRBJ2-5; tentatively, D is TRBD1 (6 bases). Trimming removed 4 bases from V and 2 bases from J, with 14 bases in between. The length of the CDR3 is 15 residues. Per germline, CDR1 LGHNA and CDR2 YNFKEQ. CDR3 sequence reads: CASSRGTRGQETQYF. The CDR3 region has the DNA TGTGCCAGCAGCCGGGGGACCAGGGGACAAGAGACCCAGTACTTC.

The chain links TRBV30 to TRBJ2-3; D is unresolved. Germline CDR1 reads GTSNPN; CDR2 reads SVGIG (reference sequence). Trimming pared 2 bases from V and 2 bases from J, leaving 11 bases between. The CDR3 loop spans 14 amino acids. CDR3 DNA: TGTGCCTGGAGTCGAGGAATAGTCACAGATACGCAGTATTTT. This sequence encodes CAWSRGIVTDTQYF. Variable domain in full (rest from reference TRBV30 and TRBJ2-3): SQTIHQWPATLVQPVGSPLSLECTVEGTSNPNLYWYRQAAGRGLQLLFYSVGIGQISSEVPQNLSASRPQDRQFILSSKKLLLSDSGFYLCAWSRGIVTDTQYFGPGTRLTVL.

This clone was found a few times. V and J are TRBV15 and TRBJ2-2; 11 positions match TRBD2. The germline V gene has CDR1 LNHNV and CDR2 YYDKDF (reference sequence). V was pared by 4 bases and J by 3 bases, with 1 base of the junction left unmatched. The CDR3 sequence is 15 residues long. CDR3 DNA: TGTGCCACCAGCATGGGACTAGCGGACACCGGGGAGCTGTTTTTT. It yields the protein CATSMGLADTGELFF.

In its sample, this clone was seen a few times. The gene calls are TRBV11-1 and TRBJ2-7; no definite D call. Trimming removed 2 bases from V and 2 bases from J, with 4 bases in between. The CDR3 spans 12 residues. Germline V CDR1 and CDR2: SGHAT, FQDESV (reference sequence). The CDR3, as DNA: TGTGCCAGCAGCTTACCGACCTACGAGCAGTACTTC. It yields the protein CASSLPTYEQYF. The variable domain in full, completed from reference TRBV11-1 and TRBJ2-7, reads EAEVAQSPRYKITEKSQAVAFWCDPISGHATLYWYRQILGQGPELLVQFQDESVVDDSQLPKDRFSAERLKGVDSTLKIQPAELGDSAMYLCASSLPTYEQYFGPGTRLTVT.

J is TRBJ2-3 and V is TRBV14; a possible D gene is TRBD1 (6 bases). The CDR3 loop spans 15 amino acids. CDR1 is SGHDN, CDR2 FVKESK, per germline. V shed 4 bases and J shed 3 bases, with 14 bases lying between them. The CDR3 DNA sequence: TGTGCCAGCAGCCGCTTCGGACAGAAGACAGATACGCAGTATTTT. Translating it yields CASSRFGQKTDTQYF.

This clone was counted between two and nine times. The chain carries TRBV21-1 and TRBJ1-1; the table names TRBD1, a call not compared with the DNA. TRBV21-1 is recorded as a pseudogene. CDR3 size: 9 residues. CDR3 nucleotide sequence: TGTGCCAGCAGCACCCAGGCTTTCTTT. Residues: CASSTQAFF.

The gene calls are TRBV11-1 and TRBJ1-2; D unclear. V was shortened by 7 bases and J by 3 bases, with 15 bases between the two germline ends. There are 14 residues in the CDR3. Germline V gene data show CDR1 as SGHAT and CDR2 as FQDESV (reference sequence). Written as DNA, the CDR3 is TGTGCCAGCACCCTGTACACCGGGGACTATGGCTACACCTTC. This gives the protein CASTLYTGDYGYTF.

The chain joins TRBV5-1 to TRBJ2-1; D ambiguous. Trimming left V 1 base short and J 0 bases short, with 8 bases between. CDR3 length: 15 amino acids. From germline, CDR1 is SGHRS and CDR2 YFSETQ. In DNA, the CDR3 is TGCGCCAGCAGCTTGTCCGGGTCCTCCTACAATGAGCAGTTCTTC. It translates to CASSLSGSSYNEQFF.

This clone was seen more than once but under ten times. V usage is TRBV4-1 and J usage is TRBJ1-2; the D gene is possibly TRBD1 (5 bases). Germline V gene data show CDR1 as MGHRA and CDR2 as YSYEKL. CDR3 length: 14 residues. V was cut by 5 bases and J by 4 bases, with 14 bases left in between. The CDR3 DNA reads as TGCGCCAGCAGCTACGGGGACGGGACCTATGGCTACACCTTC. Its translation: CASSYGDGTYGYTF.

This chain joins TRBV15 and TRBJ2-1; TRBD2 matches 14 bases. The ends lost 3 bases at V and 4 bases at J; junction bases unmatched: 8. This CDR3 is built from 18 residues. The germline gives CDR1 LNHNV, CDR2 YYDKDF (reference sequence). The CDR3 here is CATSRDQGTSGRYNEQFF. In nucleotides, the CDR3 is TGTGCCACCAGCAGGGATCAAGGGACTAGCGGGAGATACAATGAGCAGTTCTTC.

V gene TRBV5-1 combines with J gene TRBJ1-2, with 7 bases aligning to TRBD1. Germline V gene lookup returns CDR1 SGHRS and CDR2 YFSETQ. The junction had 8 bases not matched to a gene; V was cut back by 0 bases and J by 3 bases. This CDR3 region has 16 residues. Here the CDR3 DNA reads TGCGCCAGCAGCTTGGCCCCAGGGGGTCTAGACTATGGCTACACCTTC. Encoded protein: CASSLAPGGLDYGYTF.

This chain links TRBV7-2 with TRBJ1-1, with 7 positions matching TRBD1. Unmatched junction bases numbered 8, after V lost 5 bases and J lost 5 bases. This CDR3 has 14 amino acids. Germline values: CDR1 SGHTA, CDR2 FQGNSA. CDR3 sequence reads: CASSGRQGWTEAFF. The CDR3 region has the DNA TGTGCCAGCAGCGGGAGACAGGGTTGGACTGAAGCTTTCTTT.

The chain has TRBV27 and TRBJ2-2; D might be TRBD2 (6 bases). The CDR3 is made up of 14 amino acids. Trimming took 3 bases from V and 6 from J, leaving 11 bases between them. From germline, CDR1 is MNHEY and CDR2 SMNVEV (reference sequence). CDR3 in amino acids: CASSFLTSPGELFF. The CDR3 nucleotides are TGTGCCAGCAGTTTCCTGACTAGTCCCGGGGAGCTGTTTTTT.

The genes are TRBV20-1 and TRBJ2-1, with a possible D match to TRBD1 (5 bases). In germline, CDR1 is DFQATT, CDR2 SNEGSKA (reference sequence). V shed 6 bases and J shed 7 bases, with 7 bases lying between them. The CDR3 covers 10 residues. The CDR3 loop reads CSARANEQFF. For the CDR3, the DNA is TGCAGTGCCAGGGCTAATGAGCAGTTCTTC.

The V call is TRBV4-2, the J call TRBJ1-1, with D tentatively TRBD1 (5 bases). This CDR3 is 17 amino acids long. The V end was cut by 4 bases, the J end by 0 bases, with 18 bases between. CDR1 and CDR2 from the germline V gene are LGHNA and YNFKEQ. The CDR3 DNA is TGTGCCAGCAGCCCGGGAAGGACAAGTTCGATGAACACTGAAGCTTTCTTT. This encodes CASSPGRTSSMNTEAFF.

J is TRBJ2-7 and V is TRBV6-1, with a tentative D call TRBD2 (7 bases). The CDR3 extends over 13 amino acids. The germline V gene has CDR1 MNHNS and CDR2 SASEGT. Trimming removed 7 bases from V and 1 base from J, with 11 bases in between. In DNA form, the CDR3 reads TGTGCCAGCATGAGGGGGGGATCCTACGAGCAGTACTTC. Translated, it gives CASMRGGSYEQYF.

V usage is TRBV7-6 and J usage is TRBJ2-3; 8 nucleotides match TRBD1. The CDR3 spans 15 residues. CDR1 is SGHVS, CDR2 FNYEAQ, per germline. Trimming removed 5 bases from V and 2 bases from J; junction bases left unmatched: 6. CDR3 DNA: TGTGCCAGCAGCGCCCGGACAGGGTACACAGATACGCAGTATTTT. It specifies CASSARTGYTDTQYF.

As regards this clone: The identical CDR3 is also encoded by other nucleotide sequences in the sample. The V call is TRBV7-2, the J call TRBJ2-7; tentative D call: TRBD1 (7 bases). This CDR3 has 12 amino acids. Deletions cut 5 bases from V and 6 bases from J, with 11 bases between. The germline gives CDR1 SGHTA, CDR2 FQGNSA. The CDR3 DNA sequence: TGTGCCAGCAGCCCTCAGGGGGGCGAGCAGTACTTC. This codes for CASSPQGGEQYF.

The CDR3 loop is CASSPWNTGELFF. The CDR3 DNA is TGTGCCAGCAGCCCCTGGAACACCGGGGAGCTGTTTTTT. The rearrangement uses TRBV7-3 and TRBJ2-2; D uncertain. The germline V gene encodes CDR1 SGHTA and CDR2 FQGTGA. Trimming shortened V by 5 bases and J by 1 base, and 5 bases separated the two germline ends. This CDR3 spans 13 amino acids.

The table lists this clone with a few counts. The rearrangement joins TRBV5-1 to TRBJ2-5, with TRBD2 matching 8 bases. The V segment lost 4 bases and the J segment 2 bases; nucleotides outside the gene matches: 10. This CDR3 is 16 amino acids long. Germline V gene lookup returns CDR1 SGHRS and CDR2 YFSETQ. This chain's CDR3 is CASSSTVSGNQETQYF. The CDR3 nucleotides read TGCGCCAGCAGCAGCACCGTTAGCGGGAATCAAGAGACCCAGTACTTC.

The CDR3 bases are TGCGCCAGCAGCCGAGGACAGGGGTTAGATACGCAGTATTTT. Translation: CASSRGQGLDTQYF. The rearrangement uses TRBV5-1 and TRBJ2-3, with 9 bases lining up with TRBD1. This CDR3 spans 14 amino acids. CDR1 SGHRS and CDR2 YFSETQ come from the germline V gene. V gave up 4 bases and J gave up 5 bases; unmatched junction bases: 5.

A few counts support this clone. V is TRBV7-2 and J is TRBJ2-3, with 9 bases fitting TRBD2. CDR3 length: 18 amino acids. Germline CDR1 reads SGHTA; CDR2 reads FQGNSA. V shed 7 bases and J 8 bases; nucleotides not matched to a gene: 22. The CDR3 is CASIGGRAGGLYTGTQYF. The CDR3 DNA follows: TGTGCCAGCATCGGCGGACGAGCGGGAGGACTATACACGGGTACGCAGTATTTT.

In this sample, this clone turned up a few times. V and J are TRBV7-2 and TRBJ2-7; D unresolved. The CDR3 loop spans 12 amino acids. V was shortened by 1 base and J by 5 bases, with 6 bases between the two germline ends. From germline, CDR1 is SGHTA and CDR2 FQGNSA. The CDR3 DNA is TGTGCCAGCAGCTTAGGGGTACACGAGCAGTACTTC. Its translation: CASSLGVHEQYF.